This T cell receptor (beta chain) was observed in a study of blood T cell repertoires in COVID-19. TCRdb keeps only in-frame clones here, not all; method: immunoSEQ multiplex PCR. The sample carries fewer than 200,000 clones, 81% recorded once. With V trimmed by 2 bases and J by 0 bases, 4 bases remained unmatched. Germline V gives CDR1 SQVTM, CDR2 ANQGSEA. The CDR3 runs to 16 residues. The source of this sequence is a woman of 80 years or more with COVID-19, enrolled during active disease. This chain connects TRBV29-1 to TRBJ2-1, with 10 bases fitting TRBD2. What was sequenced was peripheral blood. CDR3: CSVETGLASSYNEQFF. CDR3 nucleotides: TGCAGCGTTGAAACGGGACTAGCGTCCTCCTACAATGAGCAGTTCTTC.